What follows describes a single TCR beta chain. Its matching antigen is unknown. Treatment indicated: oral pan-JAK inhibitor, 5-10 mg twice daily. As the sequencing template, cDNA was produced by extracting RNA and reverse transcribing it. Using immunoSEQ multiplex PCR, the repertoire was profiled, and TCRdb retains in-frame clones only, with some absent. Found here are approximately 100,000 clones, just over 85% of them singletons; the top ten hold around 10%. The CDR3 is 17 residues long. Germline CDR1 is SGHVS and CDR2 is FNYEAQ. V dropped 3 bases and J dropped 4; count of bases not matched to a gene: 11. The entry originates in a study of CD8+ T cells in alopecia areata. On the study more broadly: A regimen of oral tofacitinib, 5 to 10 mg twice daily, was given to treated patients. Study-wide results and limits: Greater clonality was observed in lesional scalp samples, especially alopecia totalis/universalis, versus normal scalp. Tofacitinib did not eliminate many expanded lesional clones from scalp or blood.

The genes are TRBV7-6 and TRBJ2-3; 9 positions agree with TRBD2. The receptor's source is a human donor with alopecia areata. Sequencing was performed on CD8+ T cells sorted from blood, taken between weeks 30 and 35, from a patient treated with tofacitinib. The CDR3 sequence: CASSFPSAGGRSDTQYF. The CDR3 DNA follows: TGTGCCAGCAGCTTCCCGTCAGCGGGGGGCCGCTCAGATACGCAGTATTTT.